These 10 T cell receptor beta chains originate from one sample sequenced in a study of T-cell memory formation after mild COVID-19. TCRdb processed the 5' RACE reads anew with MiXCR; each CDR3 protein has one entry. The sample has roughly 190,000 distinct CDR3 sequences; under 12% are singletons. Sequences were obtained from PBMCs or a T cell subset sorted from them (not recorded which). These TCRs come from a man aged 18 to 29 who had mild COVID-19 (a few samples of this study predate the infection). Cell type and time point are not known.

The rearrangement uses TRBV25-1 and TRBJ1-1; 7 bases match TRBD1. The CDR3 runs to 15 residues. With 3 bases clipped from V and 0 bases from J, the junction kept 4 bases outside the gene matches. Germline-derived CDR1 and CDR2 are MGHDK and SYGVNS. CDR3 loop: CASSDLTGLNTEAFF. CDR3 in DNA: TGTGCCAGCAGTGACTTGACAGGGCTGAACACTGAAGCTTTCTTT.

In its sample, this clonotype was seen a few times. The chain links TRBV5-6 to TRBJ1-6, with D uncertain. Germline CDR1 reads SGHDT; CDR2 reads YYEEEE. CDR3 length: 14 residues. V was trimmed by 2 bases and J by 7 bases, leaving 10 bases between them. The CDR3 sequence: CASSFSAVNSPLHF. The CDR3 nucleotides read TGTGCCAGCAGCTTTTCGGCGGTAAATTCACCCCTCCACTTT.

The gene calls are TRBV27 and TRBJ2-7; 14 bases map to TRBD2. The germline gives CDR1 MNHEY, CDR2 SMNVEV (reference sequence). V was clipped by 9 bases and J by 3 bases; unmatched bases: 10. The CDR3 is 16 residues long. The CDR3 DNA reads as TGTGCCAGTCCCCCGGGACTAGCGGGGGTAGTCTACGAGCAGTACTTC. Translation: CASPPGLAGVVYEQYF.

This clonotype has at least ten counts. The V call is TRBV5-1, the J call TRBJ2-4; the D gene could be TRBD1 or TRBD2 (5 bases each). This CDR3 spans 17 amino acids. The ends were cut back, 3 bases at V and 0 bases at J, with 16 bases in the middle. Germline CDR1 and CDR2: SGHRS and YFSETQ. CDR3 region: CASSSGPTVLAKNIQYF. CDR3 DNA sequence: TGCGCCAGCAGCTCGGGGCCGACAGTTCTAGCCAAAAACATTCAGTACTTC. The whole variable domain, remainder taken from reference TRBV5-1 and TRBJ2-4, is KAGVTQTPRYLIKTRGQQVTLSCSPISGHRSVSWYQQTPGQGLQFLFEYFSETQRNKGNFPGRFSGRQFSNSRSEMNVSTLELGDSALYLCASSSGPTVLAKNIQYFGAGTRLSVL.

The chain joins TRBV18 to TRBJ2-3, with D unresolved. This CDR3 contains 15 residues. Trimming removed 1 base from V and 2 bases from J, with 10 bases in between. Germline V lookup: CDR1 KGHSH, CDR2 LQKENI. The CDR3 bases are TGTGCCAGCTCACCACGTAGGACCCACACAGATACGCAGTATTTT. This gives the protein CASSPRRTHTDTQYF.

The chain joins TRBV3-1 to TRBJ1-5; tentative D call: TRBD1 (5 bases). The CDR3 consists of 15 residues. Between the trimmed V and J ends, which lost 2 bases and 2 bases, there was a span of 10 bases. Per germline, CDR1 LGHDT and CDR2 YNNKEL (reference sequence). The CDR3 region is CASSQNTGGNQPQHF. CDR3 in DNA: TGTGCCAGCAGCCAAAACACGGGGGGCAATCAGCCCCAGCATTTT. Combining the CDR3 with reference TRBV3-1 and TRBJ1-5 gives the whole variable domain DTAVSQTPKYLVTQMGNDKSIKCEQNLGHDTMYWYKQDSKKFLKIMFSYNNKELIINETVPNRFSPKSPDKAHLNLHINSLELGDSAVYFCASSQNTGGNQPQHFGDGTRLSIL.

This clonotype came up many times. V is TRBV4-3 and J is TRBJ1-2, with unresolved D. The germline V and J ends were trimmed by 0 bases and 2 bases, with 7 bases remaining between them. The CDR3 consists of 14 residues. Per germline, CDR1 LGHNA and CDR2 YSLEER. The CDR3, as DNA: TGCGCCAGCAGCCAAGAGGTCAAAAACTATGGCTACACCTTC. This gives the protein CASSQEVKNYGYTF.

The chain is built from TRBV7-2 and TRBJ2-1; 7 bases line up with TRBD2. The trim removed 7 bases at V and 5 bases at J, leaving 11 bases unmatched. Per the germline V gene, CDR1 is SGHTA and CDR2 is FQGNSA. This CDR3 region has 15 residues. The CDR3 is CASTELKAGNNEQFF. The CDR3 region has the DNA TGTGCCAGCACTGAATTAAAAGCGGGAAACAATGAGCAGTTCTTC.

The rearrangement joins TRBV7-2 to TRBJ2-7, with D perhaps matching TRBD1 (6 bases). CDR3 size: 15 residues. CDR1 SGHTA and CDR2 FQGNSA come from the germline V gene. V was shortened by 5 bases and J by 4 bases, with 18 bases between the two germline ends. The CDR3 sequence is CASSPSRDTPYEQYF. The DNA of the CDR3 is TGTGCCAGCAGCCCGAGCCGGGACACTCCATACGAGCAGTACTTC.

This clonotype was detected a few times. The V call is TRBV5-1, the J call TRBJ2-5; weak D call: TRBD1 (5 bases). V was pared by 0 bases and J by 6 bases, with 12 bases between. Germline loops: CDR1 SGHRS, CDR2 YFSETQ. The CDR3 is made up of 14 amino acids. The CDR3 is CASSLEGEAKTQYF. CDR3 in DNA: TGCGCCAGCAGCTTGGAAGGGGAAGCCAAGACCCAGTACTTC.